The rows below give T cell receptor beta chains drawn from one sample of a study of shared clonotypes between healthy human individuals. Some clones are missing from TCRdb's copy, which holds only in-frame ones; the method was immunoSEQ multiplex PCR. The sample has around 580,000 clones; 95% to 98% are singletons. Sample: naive CD8+ T cells sorted from blood. The source is a man younger than 45 in good health. Both conserved end residues are part of each CDR3. D genes are given only for firm matches. Only some rows state a clone size, as once, few, many or a class for expanded clones.

NA,TRBV6-4,NA,13,TRBJ2-2,TGTGCCAGCAGTGATCCGAACACCGGGGAGCTGTTTTTT,CASSDPNTGELFF
NA,TRBV5-5,NA,13,TRBJ2-5,TGTGCCAGCAGCCGGGTGGGAACCGAGACCCAGTACTTC,CASSRVGTETQYF
once,TRBV6-1,TRBD1,15,TRBJ2-2,TGTGCCAGCACCCGCCGGACAGGCATTGACGGGGAGCTGTTTTTT,CASTRRTGIDGELFF
NA,TRBV19,TRBD2,13,TRBJ2-1,TGTGCCAGTAGCCTCACTAGCGGGAGTTGGCAGTTCTTC,CASSLTSGSWQFF
once,TRBV29-1,NA,12,TRBJ1-2,TGCAGCGTTGAGAGCCGAGGCGATGGCTACACCTTC,CSVESRGDGYTF
NA,TRBV28,TRBD2,14,TRBJ2-7,TGTGCCAGCAGTAGGCGGGAGTCGGGCTACGAGCAGTACTTC,CASSRRESGYEQYF
NA,TRBV27,NA,16,TRBJ2-7,TGTGCCAGCATTGCCCCCGGGTCCGACGGCTCCTACGAGCAGTACTTC,CASIAPGSDGSYEQYF
NA,TRBV2,NA,16,TRBJ2-5,TGTGCCAGCAGTGAAACCCTAGGGGGGACGAGAGAGACCCAGTACTTC,CASSETLGGTRETQYF
NA,TRBV6-5,NA,13,TRBJ1-1,TGTGCCAGCAGTTACTCGGGGCCCACTGAAGCTTTCTTT,CASSYSGPTEAFF
NA,TRBV27,TRBD2,15,TRBJ2-3,TGTGCCAGCAGTTACGCTAGCGGGGCCCCGGATACGCAGTATTTT,CASSYASGAPDTQYF
NA,TRBV30,TRBD1,15,TRBJ2-5,TGTGCCTGGACCTCGGGACAGGGGAATCAAGAGACCCAGTACTTC,CAWTSGQGNQETQYF
NA,TRBV10-1,NA,15,TRBJ1-1,TGCGCCAGCAGTGATGGGCGGCAGGGCGACACTGAAGCTTTCTTT,CASSDGRQGDTEAFF
NA,TRBV7-9,NA,15,TRBJ1-4,TGTGCCAGCAGCTTATTGTCGCAGGGAGGTGAAAAACTGTTTTTT,CASSLLSQGGEKLFF